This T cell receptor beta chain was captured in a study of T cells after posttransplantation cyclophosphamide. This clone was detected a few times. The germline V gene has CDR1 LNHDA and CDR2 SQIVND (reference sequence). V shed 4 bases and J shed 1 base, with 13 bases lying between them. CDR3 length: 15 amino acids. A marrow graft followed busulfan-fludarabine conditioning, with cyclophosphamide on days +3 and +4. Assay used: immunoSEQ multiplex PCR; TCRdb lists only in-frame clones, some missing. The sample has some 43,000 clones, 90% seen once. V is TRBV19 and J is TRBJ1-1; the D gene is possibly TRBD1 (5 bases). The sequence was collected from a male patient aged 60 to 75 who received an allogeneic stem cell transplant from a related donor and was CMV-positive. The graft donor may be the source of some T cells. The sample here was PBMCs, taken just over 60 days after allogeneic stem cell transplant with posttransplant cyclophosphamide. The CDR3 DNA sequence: TGTGCCAGTAGTACGAGCGATAGGGGGAACACTGAAGCTTTCTTT. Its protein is CASSTSDRGNTEAFF.